This T cell receptor beta chain was recovered during a study of a mutant IDH1 vaccine in newly diagnosed glioma. Study-wide background: Earlier care involved radiotherapy, temozolomide, or both, and the majority received both. Study findings and constraints: Top-clonotype changes in peripheral T cells seemed unrelated to pseudoprogression.

Using immunoSEQ multiplex PCR, the repertoire was profiled, and TCRdb retains in-frame clones only, with some absent. The data hold about 96,000 clones, with around 77% observed a single time. The time point denotes: baseline, week 1 (first vaccination visit). Described treatment: pre-vaccination baseline after standard-of-care therapy. Astrocytomas that were new, WHO grade 3 or 4, IDH1-mutant and ATRX-lost were present in the donors. Points on this clone: No antigen is known for it.

The clonotype was recovered from a man aged 40-50 years with glioma. The sequencing used PBMCs, collected from a glioma patient treated with radiotherapy, temozolomide or both.

This chain's CDR3 is CASSPGQDNYEQYF. The CDR3 DNA is TGTGCCAGCAGTCCCGGCCAGGATAACTACGAGCAGTACTTC. This chain joins TRBV27 and TRBJ2-7; D remains unclear. The CDR3 runs 14 residues. Trimming took 5 bases from V and 3 from J, leaving 14 bases between them. CDR1 is MNHEY, CDR2 SMNVEV, per germline (reference sequence).